In its sample, the clone carrying this T cell receptor beta chain was seen a few times. Its antigen remains unidentified. RNA extraction and reverse transcription yielded cDNA as sequencing template. TCRdb's table, derived via immunoSEQ multiplex PCR, lists solely in-frame clones and lacks some. This sample has 200,000 or so clones, with 58% found just once. Specified treatment: oral pan-JAK inhibitor, 5-10 mg twice daily. Obtained from alopecia areata patients were lesional scalp punch biopsies along with peripheral blood. The CDR3 spans 16 residues. Germline CDR1 is SGHVS and CDR2 is FQNEAQ. J was trimmed by 4 bases and V by 5 bases; bases with no gene match: 12. The sample comes from a study of CD8+ T cells in alopecia areata. Study details: Those treated were given oral tofacitinib at 5 to 10 mg twice daily. Affected scalp percentage set treated patients' severity scores.

Study outcomes and limitations: Persistence during tofacitinib was seen for many expanded lesional clones in scalp and blood.

The V gene is TRBV7-8, the J gene TRBJ2-5; TRBD2 matches 8 bases. The receptor was isolated from a human donor with alopecia areata. The sequenced sample was CD4+ T cells sorted from blood, obtained at week 24, from a patient treated with tofacitinib. The DNA of the CDR3 is TGTGCCAGCAGCCATATTAGGACTAGCTGGGGAGAGACCCAGTACTTC. Protein: CASSHIRTSWGETQYF.